This TCR beta chain was sequenced during a study of blood T cell repertoires in COVID-19. Study details: Donors in the United States, Italy and Spain gave samples during acute or convalescent COVID-19. From T cells, B-cell-depleted T cells, or PBMCs came the material, which was cDNA or gDNA.

Original data processing: Counts of nucleated cells, estimated from reference gene primer amplification, were obtained. Profiled with immunoSEQ multiplex PCR; TCRdb holds only in-frame clones, not every one. V and J calls and clone size are as listed in that table; D and trimming were resolved from the DNA. This sample has fewer than 250,000 clones, with around 83% found just once. The germline V gene has CDR1 MNHNY and CDR2 SVGAGI (reference sequence). The CDR3 has 14 residues. The ends lost 4 bases at V and 5 bases at J; junction bases unmatched: 4. The source of this sequence is a woman between 50 and 59 years old with acute or convalescent COVID-19. Sequenced material: peripheral blood. The V gene is TRBV6-6, the J gene TRBJ1-1; 10 bases are shared with TRBD1. CDR3 loop: CASSSGTGETEAFF. The CDR3 coding sequence is TGTGCCAGCAGTTCCGGGACAGGGGAGACTGAAGCTTTCTTT.